This entry lists 32 T cell receptor beta chains sequenced from one sample in a study of molecular identifiers for immune sequencing clone quantification. TCRdb reprocessed the PCR reads via MiXCR and lists one record per CDR3 protein. The profile covers 400,000 to 600,000 distinct CDR3 sequences, with less than 30% appearing a single time and just over 0.75% taken by the ten largest. Sequenced sample: naive CD8+ T cells from blood, with Jurkat cell RNA spiked in. Subset of the sample: FACS-sorted CD8+CD4-CCR7+CD45RA+ naive T cells. Receptors originate from a human donor in good health. Some libraries in this study had Jurkat cell RNA spiked in.

This clonotype was observed a handful of times. The chain carries TRBV2 and TRBJ2-7; D may correspond to TRBD1 or TRBD2 (5 bases each). Germline CDR1 reads SNHLY; CDR2 reads FYNNEI. V was trimmed by 7 bases and J by 5 bases, leaving 27 bases between them. This CDR3 is 17 amino acids long. The CDR3 loop is CASIQRVGDDPRDEQYF. DNA of the CDR3: TGTGCCAGCATCCAAAGGGTGGGGGACGACCCCCGGGACGAGCAGTACTTC.

For this clonotype: This may come from a read error, since a much larger clone is one base off. The conserved final phenylalanine or tryptophan is absent from the CDR3, which likely points to a read error. The rearrangement uses TRBV5-6 and TRBJ2-7, with a possible D match to TRBD1 (6 bases). The CDR3 totals 14 residues. Germline-derived CDR1 and CDR2 are SGHDT and YYEEEE. V lost 0 bases and J 0 bases, leaving 7 bases between the germline ends. The CDR3 DNA is TGTGCCAGCAGCTTGGGGACAGACTCCTACGAGCAGTACTCC. The encoded protein is CASSLGTDSYEQYS.

This clonotype was seen ten or more times. The J gene is TRBJ1-1, the V gene TRBV4-3; the D gene is possibly TRBD1 (6 bases). Germline CDR1 reads LGHNA; CDR2 reads YSLEER. The CDR3 runs to 16 residues. V dropped 3 bases and J dropped 3 bases, with 17 bases sitting between them. The CDR3 DNA follows: TGCGCCAGCAGCCATAAGGACAGTCGACCGGACACTGAAGCTTTCTTT. Translation gives CASSHKDSRPDTEAFF.

This clonotype has ten or more counts. The V and J genes are TRBV7-9 and TRBJ2-4; TRBD2 aligns across 7 bases. In germline, CDR1 is SEHNR, CDR2 FQNEAQ (reference sequence). The CDR3 extends over 16 amino acids. Losses at the gene ends were 5 bases for V and 2 bases for J; bases not matched to a gene: 9. The CDR3 coding sequence is TGTGCCAGCAGCCCCGGTGCGGGAGCGACCAAAAACATTCAGTACTTC. It encodes CASSPGAGATKNIQYF.

The chain combines TRBV5-6 with TRBJ2-7; D gene uncertain. This CDR3 comprises 14 residues. Trimming shortened V by 1 base and J by 2 bases, and 10 bases separated the two germline ends. Per the germline V gene, CDR1 is SGHDT and CDR2 is YYEEEE. The CDR3: CASSLFSVPYEQYF. CDR3 DNA: TGTGCCAGCAGCTTGTTTTCCGTGCCCTACGAGCAGTACTTC.

The CDR3 DNA is TGTGCCAGCAGCCCCGGACAGGTACCGTTCGAGCAGTACTTC. It yields the protein CASSPGQVPFEQYF. The chain joins TRBV7-9 to TRBJ2-7; TRBD1 aligns across 7 bases. The CDR3 loop spans 14 amino acids. The junction had 10 bases not matched to a gene; V was cut back by 5 bases and J by 6 bases. In germline, CDR1 is SEHNR, CDR2 FQNEAQ (reference sequence). Supplemented by reference TRBV7-9 and TRBJ2-7, the full variable domain reads DTGVSQNPRHKITKRGQNVTFRCDPISEHNRLYWYRQTLGQGPEFLTYFQNEAQLEKSRLLSDRFSAERPKGSFSTLEIQRTEQGDSAMYLCASSPGQVPFEQYFGPGTRLTVT.

This clonotype has more than one count but fewer than ten. The rearrangement joins TRBV7-9 to TRBJ2-2, with D possibly called TRBD1 or TRBD2 (5 bases each). Looked up from germline, CDR1 is SEHNR and CDR2 is FQNEAQ (reference sequence). Trimming shortened V by 1 base and J by 4 bases, and 7 bases separated the two germline ends. The CDR3 length is 14 residues. The chain's CDR3 is CASSLEGTTGELFF. CDR3 DNA: TGTGCCAGCAGCTTAGAAGGGACCACCGGGGAGCTGTTTTTT.

Comment on this clonotype: A much larger clone differs from this one at a single base, so this may be a read error. The CDR3: CASSLALVGPLGAFF. CDR3 in DNA: TGTGCCAGCAGCTTAGCGCTTGTTGGACCTCTTGGGGCTTTCTTT. The chain couples TRBV7-9 to TRBJ1-1, with unresolved D. The V end was cut by 0 bases, the J end by 11 bases, with 19 bases between. Germline values: CDR1 SEHNR, CDR2 FQNEAQ (reference sequence). The CDR3 covers 15 residues.

Worth noting for this clonotype: This could be a read error, since a much larger clone is one nucleotide away. The chain uses TRBV28 and TRBJ2-3; 7 positions agree with TRBD1. CDR1 MDHEN and CDR2 SYDVKM come from the germline V gene. The CDR3 loop spans 17 amino acids. The CDR3 reads CASGLLKGARGTDTQYF. CDR3 coding DNA: TGTGCCAGCGGTTTACTAAAGGGGGCGCGGGGCACAGATACGCAGTATTTT.

The sample holds a few counts of this clonotype. Compared with germline, one end of the junction differs, possibly owing to a read error. The rearrangement links TRBV9 to TRBJ2-7; 9 nucleotides agree with TRBD1. The CDR3 length is 17 residues. CDR1 is SGDLS and CDR2 is YYNGEE in the germline V gene. The CDR3 loop reads CASNGGATGQGSDEQYF. DNA for the CDR3: TGTGCCAGCAATGGAGGAGCGACGGGACAGGGCTCCGACGAGCAGTACTTC.

The chain joins TRBV28 to TRBJ1-6, with D unclear. The V and J ends lost 2 bases and 8 bases respectively, with 7 bases between them. Looked up from germline, CDR1 is MDHEN and CDR2 is SYDVKM. The length of the CDR3 is 13 residues. The CDR3 sequence is CASSLEGDSPLHF. The CDR3 nucleotides are TGTGCCAGCAGTTTAGAGGGCGATTCACCCCTCCACTTT.

Comment on this clonotype: This may be a read error: a much more frequent sequence differs by one nucleotide. The CDR3 ends on some other residue instead of the conserved phenylalanine or tryptophan, so this is likely a read error. The chain recombines TRBV7-9 with TRBJ1-1; 7 bases are shared with TRBD1. This CDR3 region has 14 residues. Germline loops: CDR1 SEHNR, CDR2 FQNEAQ (reference sequence). The V and J ends lost 4 bases and 9 bases, in that order; junction bases with no gene match: 11. The CDR3 sequence is CASSYPAAGGKAFC. The CDR3 DNA reads as TGTGCCAGCAGCTACCCGGCGGCAGGGGGTAAAGCTTTCTGT.

The chain carries TRBV6-5 and TRBJ2-5, with 14 bases that match TRBD2. The germline gives CDR1 MNHEY, CDR2 SVGAGI. V shed 0 bases, J shed 6 bases, and the junction held 6 bases outside the gene matches. The CDR3 is 17 amino acids. DNA for the CDR3: TGTGCCAGCAGTTACTCCTGGACTAGCGGGGGGTCTAAGACCCAGTACTTC. Translation gives CASSYSWTSGGSKTQYF.

Turning to this clonotype: One end of the junction varies from germline; a read error may be responsible. CDR3 bases: TGCGACAGCAGCCAAGAGTGGCAGTCGGGATCCTACGAGCAGTACTTC. Translation gives CDSSQEWQSGSYEQYF. V and J are TRBV4-3 and TRBJ2-7; D possibly corresponds to TRBD2 (5 bases). The CDR3 is 16 amino acids. From germline, CDR1 is LGHNA and CDR2 YSLEER.

This clonotype came up many times. The V gene is TRBV6-2 or TRBV6-3, the J gene TRBJ1-5; 9 bases align to TRBD1. V trimming: 5 bases; J trimming: 7 bases; junction bases outside the gene matches: 6. Germline V gene lookup returns CDR1 MNHEY and CDR2 SVGEGT. The CDR3 sequence is 14 residues long. CDR3 nucleotide sequence: TGTGCCAGCAGTCGTGGGACAGGGATACAGCCCCAGCATTTT. Protein sequence: CASSRGTGIQPQHF.

This clonotype has just a few counts. The chain employs TRBV5-6 and TRBJ2-3, with D possibly being TRBD1 or TRBD2 (5 bases each). There are 17 residues in the CDR3. V was cut by 1 base and J by 0 bases, with 15 bases left in between. The germline V gene has CDR1 SGHDT and CDR2 YYEEEE. The CDR3 DNA reads TGTGCCAGCAGCTTGACCTCGGGGCTAGTAAGCACAGATACGCAGTATTTT. Amino acid sequence: CASSLTSGLVSTDTQYF.

The genes are TRBV13 and TRBJ2-1, with D hard to call. CDR1 is PRHDT, CDR2 FYEKMQ, per germline (reference sequence). This CDR3 comprises 16 residues. The V end was cut by 0 bases, the J end by 2 bases, with 11 bases between. DNA of the CDR3: TGTGCCAGCAGCTTAGGGCAGCCGGACCCCTACAATGAGCAGTTCTTC. It encodes CASSLGQPDPYNEQFF.

This clonotype was seen at least ten times. The chain joins TRBV3-1 to TRBJ1-2; maybe TRBD1 (5 bases). V lost 0 bases and J lost 4, with 21 bases in between. CDR1 is LGHDT and CDR2 is YNNKEL in the germline V gene (reference sequence). CDR3 size: 18 residues. The CDR3 spells CASSQEGGAQTPSYGYTF. CDR3 coding DNA: TGTGCCAGCAGCCAAGAGGGAGGGGCCCAGACGCCCTCCTATGGCTACACCTTC.

This clonotype occurred a few times. V gene TRBV6-2 or TRBV6-3 combines with J gene TRBJ2-5, with TRBD1 matching over 10 bases. CDR1 MNHEY and CDR2 SVGEGT come from the germline V gene. V dropped 2 bases and J dropped 5; count of bases not matched to a gene: 14. The CDR3 is 18 amino acids. The CDR3 here is CASSYDRFGQGVVETQYF. The CDR3, as DNA: TGTGCCAGCAGTTACGATCGCTTCGGACAGGGGGTTGTGGAGACCCAGTACTTC.

For this clonotype: The junction differs from germline at one of its ends, possibly a read error. The chain carries TRBV4-2 and TRBJ2-7, with TRBD1 as a possible D gene (7 bases). CDR3 length: 14 residues. Germline V CDR1 and CDR2: LGHNA, YNFKEQ. In nucleotides, the CDR3 is TGTGCCCGCAGCCAGCCAGGGGGGCCCTACGAGCAGTACTTC. This sequence encodes CARSQPGGPYEQYF.

CDR3 nucleotides: TGTGCCAGCAGCTTTTCAGCGGGGGGACCGGATACGCAGTATTTT. Protein product: CASSFSAGGPDTQYF. This chain joins TRBV11-2 and TRBJ2-3, with TRBD2 identical over 9 bases. This CDR3 contains 15 residues. V lost 3 bases and J lost 6; bases outside the gene matches: 7. Germline CDR1 is SGHAT and CDR2 is FQNNGV.

Note on this clonotype: The junction differs from germline at one of its ends, possibly a read error. The chain links TRBV30 to TRBJ2-2; D is ambiguous. This CDR3 contains 13 residues. Germline V CDR1 and CDR2: GTSNPN, SVGIG (reference sequence). The CDR3 DNA reads TGTCCCTGGAGTGCTTCGAACACCGGGGAGCTGTTTTTT. Its protein is CPWSASNTGELFF.

This clonotype was observed at least ten times. The chain carries TRBV9 and TRBJ2-3, with a weak D call TRBD1 (5 bases). Per the germline V gene, CDR1 is SGDLS and CDR2 is YYNGEE. Trimming removed 0 bases from V and 2 bases from J, with 13 bases in between. The CDR3 totals 16 residues. The CDR3 DNA follows: TGTGCCAGCAGCGTAGGACAGCAAGCACTCACAGATACGCAGTATTTT. Protein product: CASSVGQQALTDTQYF.

Of note for this clonotype: The junction departs from the called germline gene at one end, perhaps through a read error. The chain links TRBV12-5 to TRBJ1-5; no clear D gene. Germline assignment: CDR1 LGHNT and CDR2 FRNRAP. The CDR3 spans 17 residues. CDR3 loop: CASGFDPALYSSPPPRF. The CDR3 DNA follows: TGTGCTAGTGGTTTTGATCCCGCCTTGTATAGCAGTCCGCCCCCGCGTTTT.

This clonotype was detected only a few times. The chain links TRBV9 to TRBJ2-7, with 9 bases fitting TRBD1. This CDR3 comprises 16 residues. V trimming: 3 bases; J trimming: 3 bases; junction bases outside the gene matches: 10. Germline lookup yields CDR1 SGDLS and CDR2 YYNGEE. CDR3 region: CASSARPGTGFYEQYF. The CDR3 DNA reads TGTGCCAGCAGCGCCCGACCCGGGACAGGGTTCTACGAGCAGTACTTC.

This clonotype was seen at least ten times. This CDR3 is CASSFPTGESSVIAEAFF. The DNA of the CDR3 is TGTGCCAGCAGCTTCCCGACGGGGGAGTCGTCCGTGATTGCTGAAGCTTTCTTT. J is TRBJ1-1 and V is TRBV7-2, with D perhaps TRBD1 (5 bases). The V end lost 3 bases, the J end lost 6 bases, and 26 bases lay between the germline ends. CDR1 is SGHTA and CDR2 is FQGNSA in the germline V gene. The CDR3 totals 18 residues.

The rearrangement links TRBV6-5 to TRBJ1-5; a weak D match, TRBD1 (5 bases). The ends were cut back, 0 bases at V and 11 bases at J, with 11 bases in the middle. CDR3 length: 13 residues. CDR1 is MNHEY and CDR2 is SVGAGI in the germline V gene. CDR3 residues: CASSYSWGSSQHF. The CDR3 coding sequence is TGTGCCAGCAGTTACTCATGGGGGTCTTCCCAGCATTTT.

The V and J genes are TRBV28 and TRBJ2-5, with 9 bases fitting TRBD1. Germline V gene data show CDR1 as MDHEN and CDR2 as SYDVKM. Trimming removed 11 bases from V and 4 bases from J; junction bases left unmatched: 11. CDR3 length: 14 residues. The CDR3 sequence: CAGSTGTGRETQYF. The CDR3 nucleotides are TGTGCCGGATCAACCGGGACAGGGAGAGAGACCCAGTACTTC.

This sequence joins TRBV7-9 and TRBJ2-1; 12 nucleotides align to TRBD2. In germline, CDR1 is SEHNR, CDR2 FQNEAQ (reference sequence). V shed 0 bases and J 5 bases; nucleotides not matched to a gene: 5. The CDR3 sequence is 17 residues long. CDR3 amino acids: CASSLAPWTSGNNEQFF. The CDR3 DNA sequence: TGTGCCAGCAGCTTAGCCCCTTGGACTAGCGGGAACAATGAGCAGTTCTTC.

The J gene is TRBJ2-7, the V gene TRBV7-2; D gene uncertain. The CDR3 runs 12 residues. The V and J ends lost 5 bases and 3 bases respectively, with 8 bases between them. Germline V gene data show CDR1 as SGHTA and CDR2 as FQGNSA. CDR3 nucleotide sequence: TGTGCCAGCAGCCCTCTTATCTACGAGCAGTACTTC. It codes for CASSPLIYEQYF.

The gene calls are TRBV6-1 and TRBJ1-6, with D possibly TRBD1 on 6 matching bases. The germline V and J ends were trimmed by 1 base and 4 bases, with 11 bases remaining between them. In germline, CDR1 is MNHNS, CDR2 SASEGT. This CDR3 has 16 amino acids. DNA of the CDR3: TGTGCCAGCAGTGAAGTGGCAGGGGTGTATAATTCACCCCTCCACTTT. It codes for CASSEVAGVYNSPLHF.

This clonotype was seen only a few times. DNA for the CDR3: TGTGCCAGCAGCCCTACGGACGGGAACACCGGGGAGCTGTTTTTT. This translates into CASSPTDGNTGELFF. The genes are TRBV7-6 and TRBJ2-2; the D is unclear. The V end was cut by 5 bases, the J end by 1 base, with 11 bases between. Germline V gene lookup returns CDR1 SGHVS and CDR2 FNYEAQ. The CDR3 has 15 amino acids.